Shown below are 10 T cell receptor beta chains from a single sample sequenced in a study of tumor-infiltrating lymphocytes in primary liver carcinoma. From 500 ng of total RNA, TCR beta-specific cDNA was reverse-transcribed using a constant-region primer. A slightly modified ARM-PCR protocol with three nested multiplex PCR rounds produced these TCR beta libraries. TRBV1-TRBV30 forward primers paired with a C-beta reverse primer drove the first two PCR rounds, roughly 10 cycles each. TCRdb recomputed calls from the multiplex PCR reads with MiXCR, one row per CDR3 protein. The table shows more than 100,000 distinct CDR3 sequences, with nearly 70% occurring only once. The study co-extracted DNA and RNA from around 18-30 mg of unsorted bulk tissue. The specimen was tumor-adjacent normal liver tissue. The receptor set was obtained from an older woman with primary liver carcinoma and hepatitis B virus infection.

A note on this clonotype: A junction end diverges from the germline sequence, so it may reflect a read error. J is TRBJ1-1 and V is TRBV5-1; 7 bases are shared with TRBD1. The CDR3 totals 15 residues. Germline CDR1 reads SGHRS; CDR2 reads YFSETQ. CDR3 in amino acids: CASSPTPRGNTKAFF. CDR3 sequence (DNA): TGCGCCAGCAGCCCTACCCCCAGGGGGAACACTAAAGCTTTCTTT.

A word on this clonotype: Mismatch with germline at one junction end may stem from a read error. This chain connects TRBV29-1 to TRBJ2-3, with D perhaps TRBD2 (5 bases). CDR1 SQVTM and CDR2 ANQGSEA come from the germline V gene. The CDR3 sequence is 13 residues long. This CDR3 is CSVTSGSTDSQYF. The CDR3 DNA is TGCAGCGTCACTAGTGGTAGCACAGATTCGCAGTATTTT.

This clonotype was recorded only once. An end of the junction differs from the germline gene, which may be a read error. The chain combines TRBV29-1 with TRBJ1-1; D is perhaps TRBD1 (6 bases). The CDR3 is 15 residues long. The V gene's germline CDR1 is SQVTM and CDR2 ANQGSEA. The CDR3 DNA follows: TGCAGTCCAATACCGGGACATGGGATTTACACTGAGGCTTTCTTT. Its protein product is CSPIPGHGIYTEAFF.

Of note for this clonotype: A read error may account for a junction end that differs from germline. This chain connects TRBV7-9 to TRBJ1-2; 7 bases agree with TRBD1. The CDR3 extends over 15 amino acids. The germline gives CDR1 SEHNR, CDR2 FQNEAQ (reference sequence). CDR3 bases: TGTGCCAACAGCTTAACAAGACAGGGAAAATCTGGCTACACCTTC. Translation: CANSLTRQGKSGYTF.

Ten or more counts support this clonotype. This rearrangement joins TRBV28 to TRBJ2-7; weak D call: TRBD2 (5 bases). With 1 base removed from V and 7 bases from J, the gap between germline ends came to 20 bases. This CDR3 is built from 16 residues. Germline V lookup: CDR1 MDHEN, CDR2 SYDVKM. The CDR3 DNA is TGTGCCAGCAGTTTATACCGCGGCGGAGGCCCTCGGGAGCAGTACTTC. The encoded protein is CASSLYRGGGPREQYF. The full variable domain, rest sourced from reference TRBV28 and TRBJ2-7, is DVKVTQSSRYLVKRTGEKVFLECVQDMDHENMFWYRQDPGLGLRLIYFSYDVKMKEKGDIPEGYSVSREKKERFSLILESASTNQTSMYLCASSLYRGGGPREQYFGPGTRLTVT.

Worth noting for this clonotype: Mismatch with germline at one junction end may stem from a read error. The CDR3 protein is CASTSGHTDTLYF. The CDR3 region has the DNA TGTGCCAGCACATCGGGACACACAGATACGCTGTATTTT. V usage is TRBV4-2 and J usage is TRBJ2-3; TRBD1 might be the D (6 bases). The CDR3 length is 13 residues. In germline, CDR1 is LGHNA, CDR2 YNFKEQ.

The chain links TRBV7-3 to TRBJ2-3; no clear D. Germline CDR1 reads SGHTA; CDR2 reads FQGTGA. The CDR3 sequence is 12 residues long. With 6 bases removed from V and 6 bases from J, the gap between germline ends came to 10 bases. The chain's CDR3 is CASSLLGDTQYF. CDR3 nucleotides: TGTGCCAGCAGTCTCCTAGGGGATACGCAGTATTTT.

The CDR3 nucleotides are TGTGCCAGCAATCCCCAGACTCCGACAAGCTCCTACGAGCAGTACTTC. Residues: CASNPQTPTSSYEQYF. V is TRBV28 and J is TRBJ2-7; D unclear. The CDR3 consists of 16 residues. CDR1 MDHEN and CDR2 SYDVKM come from the germline V gene. V was trimmed by 7 bases and J by 0 bases, leaving 19 bases between them.

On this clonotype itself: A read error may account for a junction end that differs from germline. The DNA for the CDR3 is TGTACCAGCGGGGGGACTGAAGCTGTCTTT. Translation gives CTSGGTEAVF. The V call is TRBV6-1, the J call TRBJ1-1, with a weak D call TRBD1 (5 bases). Germline V gene lookup returns CDR1 MNHNS and CDR2 SASEGT. CDR3 length equals 10 residues.

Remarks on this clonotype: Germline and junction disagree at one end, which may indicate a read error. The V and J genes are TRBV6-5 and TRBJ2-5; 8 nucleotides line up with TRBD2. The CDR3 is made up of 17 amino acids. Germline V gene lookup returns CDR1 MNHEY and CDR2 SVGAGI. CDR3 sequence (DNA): TGTGCCAGCAGTCCGGGTGGAGTGCTAGCGGGCCAAGCGACCCAGTACTTC. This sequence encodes CASSPGGVLAGQATQYF.